The 25 T cell receptor beta chains in this list originate from one sample, sequenced in a study of blood T cell repertoires in COVID-19. Profiled with immunoSEQ multiplex PCR; TCRdb holds only in-frame clones, not every one. This table holds under 300,000 clones, 80% to 95% found once. Material: PBMCs or T cells enriched from blood (not recorded which). Receptor source: a woman aged 18-29 years who had recovered from COVID-19.

This clone was found once. The chain carries TRBV9 and TRBJ2-7; D unresolved. The germline V and J ends were trimmed by 0 bases and 5 bases, with 9 bases remaining between them. CDR3 length equals 13 residues. Germline V gives CDR1 SGDLS, CDR2 YYNGEE. CDR3 residues: CASSVVGSNEQYF. The CDR3 DNA is TGTGCCAGCAGCGTAGTCGGGTCAAACGAGCAGTACTTC.

V usage is TRBV5-1 and J usage is TRBJ2-1; 10 nucleotides line up with TRBD2. The CDR3 consists of 17 residues. Germline loops: CDR1 SGHRS, CDR2 YFSETQ. With 0 bases clipped from V and 4 bases from J, the junction kept 7 bases outside the gene matches. CDR3 amino acids: CASSLGTSGGGYNEQFF. The CDR3 DNA sequence: TGCGCCAGCAGCTTGGGGACTAGCGGAGGGGGGTACAATGAGCAGTTCTTC.

The chain couples TRBV28 to TRBJ2-3, with D possibly being TRBD2 (6 bases). CDR1 MDHEN and CDR2 SYDVKM come from the germline V gene. The CDR3 is made up of 15 amino acids. V was clipped by 6 bases and J by 4 bases, with 17 bases between them. CDR3 nucleotides: TGTGCCAGCAGCGCCCCTGGGACTGTCCCAGATACGCAGTATTTT. Its protein is CASSAPGTVPDTQYF.

This clone was seen once. The V call is TRBV28, the J call TRBJ2-3; D possibly corresponds to TRBD2 (6 bases). The CDR3 runs 17 residues. The V and J ends lost 0 bases and 0 bases respectively, with 13 bases between them. The germline V gene encodes CDR1 MDHEN and CDR2 SYDVKM. In DNA form, the CDR3 reads TGTGCCAGCAGTTTATGGGGACTTCAACCTAGCACAGATACGCAGTATTTT. This translates into CASSLWGLQPSTDTQYF. Supplemented by reference TRBV28 and TRBJ2-3, the full variable domain reads DVKVTQSSRYLVKRTGEKVFLECVQDMDHENMFWYRQDPGLGLRLIYFSYDVKMKEKGDIPEGYSVSREKKERFSLILESASTNQTSMYLCASSLWGLQPSTDTQYFGPGTRLTVL.

This sequence joins TRBV11-3 and TRBJ2-1, with 8 bases identical to TRBD2. V shed 5 bases, J shed 7 bases, and the junction held 7 bases outside the gene matches. Germline V gene data show CDR1 as SGHNT and CDR2 as YENEEA. CDR3 length equals 14 residues. This CDR3 is CASSGRSGVNEQFF. In nucleotides, the CDR3 is TGTGCCAGCAGCGGCCGTAGCGGGGTTAATGAGCAGTTCTTC.

The chain is built from TRBV29-1 and TRBJ1-1; 8 nucleotides agree with TRBD1. The CDR3 runs to 13 residues. Looked up from germline, CDR1 is SQVTM and CDR2 is ANQGSEA. The J segment lost 1 base and the V segment lost 6 bases, leaving 4 bases of the junction unmatched. CDR3 loop: CSVKGQANTEAFF. CDR3 DNA sequence: TGCAGCGTCAAGGGACAGGCGAACACTGAAGCTTTCTTT.

This clone was recorded once. The V gene is TRBV12-3 or TRBV12-4, the J gene TRBJ2-2, with TRBD1 matching 7 bases. The CDR3 runs to 12 residues. With V trimmed by 8 bases and J by 6 bases, 3 bases remained unmatched. CDR3 coding DNA: TGTGCCAGCGACAGGGAACCCGGGGAGCTGTTTTTT. Residues: CASDREPGELFF.

In DNA form, the CDR3 reads TGTGCCAGCAGCGTAGGCCACCGGGAACCAAACACCATATATTTT. The encoded protein is CASSVGHREPNTIYF. The genes are TRBV9 and TRBJ1-3; no clear D. The V gene's germline CDR1 is SGDLS and CDR2 YYNGEE. With 0 bases removed from V and 6 bases from J, the gap between germline ends came to 13 bases. The CDR3 spans 15 residues.

The gene calls are TRBV11-1 and TRBJ2-5, with D perhaps TRBD1 (6 bases). The CDR3 sequence is 16 residues long. Trimming shortened V by 0 bases and J by 5 bases, and 16 bases separated the two germline ends. CDR1 is SGHAT and CDR2 is FQDESV in the germline V gene (reference sequence). The CDR3 spells CASSLASLGARETQYF. For the CDR3, the DNA is TGTGCCAGCAGCTTAGCTTCCCTGGGGGCCCGGGAGACCCAGTACTTC.

This clone occurred a few times. J is TRBJ1-1 and V is TRBV29-1; 7 bases are shared with TRBD1. After removal of 4 bases from V and 6 bases from J, the junction contained 5 bases not matched to a gene. This CDR3 comprises 12 residues. Germline V gene sequence: CDR1 SQVTM, CDR2 ANQGSEA. The CDR3 bases are TGCAGCGTTGGCCAGGGGGTCTCTGAAGCTTTCTTT. Translated, it gives CSVGQGVSEAFF.

The chain employs TRBV9 and TRBJ1-2; D call uncertain. The CDR3 loop spans 10 amino acids. Germline V CDR1 and CDR2: SGDLS, YYNGEE. V lost 7 bases and J 4 bases, leaving 5 bases between the germline ends. DNA for the CDR3: TGTGCCAGCTCAGGCTATGGCTACACCTTC. Translating it yields CASSGYGYTF. The full variable domain, its missing parts supplied by reference TRBV9 and TRBJ1-2, is DSGVTQTPKHLITATGQRVTLRCSPRSGDLSVYWYQQSLDQGLQFLIQYYNGEERAKGNILERFSAQQFPDLHSELNLSSLELGDSALYFCASSGYGYTFGSGTRLTVV.

The chain is built from TRBV5-6 and TRBJ1-1; D may be TRBD1 (5 bases). Germline CDR1 is SGHDT and CDR2 is YYEEEE. This CDR3 spans 15 amino acids. Deletions cut 4 bases from V and 1 base from J, with 14 bases between. CDR3 amino acids: CASSPLQESNTEAFF. The CDR3 DNA is TGTGCCAGCAGCCCACTACAGGAATCGAACACTGAAGCTTTCTTT.

This chain uses TRBV3-1 (or the pseudogene TRBV3-2) with TRBJ2-7; D is unresolved. V dropped 8 bases and J dropped 0 bases, with 14 bases sitting between them. Germline V gene lookup returns CDR1 LGHDT and CDR2 YNNKEL (reference sequence). The length of the CDR3 is 14 residues. The CDR3 DNA is TGTGCCAGCCAGAACACGGAGAGCTCCTACGAGCAGTACTTC. Amino acid sequence: CASQNTESSYEQYF.

The chain joins TRBV27 to TRBJ1-1; no clear D. This CDR3 comprises 13 residues. The V end lost 3 bases, the J end lost 2 bases, and 7 bases lay between the germline ends. Germline V gene lookup returns CDR1 MNHEY and CDR2 SMNVEV (reference sequence). The CDR3 reads CASSLGANTEAFF. The CDR3 DNA follows: TGTGCCAGCAGTTTGGGAGCAAACACTGAAGCTTTCTTT.

This clone has more than one count but fewer than ten. V usage is TRBV27 and J usage is TRBJ2-2; the D is unclear. V lost 1 base and J 4 bases, leaving 4 bases between the germline ends. Per the germline V gene, CDR1 is MNHEY and CDR2 is SMNVEV (reference sequence). CDR3 size: 13 residues. In DNA, the CDR3 is TGTGCCAGCAGTTTATTTCGCACCGGGGAGCTGTTTTTT. It is translated as CASSLFRTGELFF.

This clone was counted once. The chain recombines TRBV7-8 with TRBJ2-7, with no clear D. CDR1 and CDR2 (germline): SGHVS, FQNEAQ. The CDR3 spans 12 residues. The V end was cut by 2 bases, the J end by 3 bases, with 5 bases between. CDR3 protein: CASSLYNYEQYF. CDR3 bases: TGTGCCAGCAGCTTATACAACTACGAGCAGTACTTC.

CDR3 DNA sequence: TGTGCCAGCAGTGAAGCGGGGACAAACGGGGAGCTGTTTTTT. Translated: CASSEAGTNGELFF. The rearrangement joins TRBV6-1 to TRBJ2-2; TRBD1 is a possible D gene (6 bases). Germline CDR1 is MNHNS and CDR2 is SASEGT. Trimming cost V 0 bases and J 7 bases, with 9 bases left between them. The CDR3 consists of 14 residues.

This sequence joins TRBV6-5 and TRBJ1-6; unclear D gene. The V gene lost 0 bases and the J gene lost 2 bases, with 8 bases spanning the gap. The CDR3 sequence is 16 residues long. CDR1 MNHEY and CDR2 SVGAGI come from the germline V gene. The CDR3 protein is CASSYSRVTYNSPLHF. The CDR3 DNA reads as TGTGCCAGCAGTTACTCTCGGGTCACCTATAATTCACCCCTCCACTTT.

This sequence joins TRBV9 and TRBJ1-2, with TRBD1 matching over 12 bases. This CDR3 has 15 residues. Germline CDR1 and CDR2: SGDLS and YYNGEE. V lost 3 bases, J lost 5 bases, and 5 bases stayed unmatched. CDR3 in DNA: TGTGCCAGCAGCGAGGGGACAGGGGGCTATTATGGCTACACCTTC. Amino acid sequence: CASSEGTGGYYGYTF.

This chain uses TRBV11-2 with TRBJ1-1; the D is unclear. CDR1 and CDR2 from the germline V gene are SGHAT and FQNNGV. This CDR3 region has 15 residues. Between the trimmed V and J ends, which lost 5 bases and 1 base, there was a span of 14 bases. CDR3 residues: CASSPLPGKNTEAFF. CDR3 coding DNA: TGTGCCAGCAGCCCGCTACCGGGAAAGAACACTGAAGCTTTCTTT.

J is TRBJ1-6 and V is TRBV5-5; D is ambiguous. The V gene's germline CDR1 is SGHKS and CDR2 YYEKEE (reference sequence). This CDR3 has 13 amino acids. With 0 bases removed from V and 10 bases from J, the gap between germline ends came to 8 bases. The CDR3 sequence is CASSLARPSPLHF. The CDR3 nucleotides are TGTGCCAGCAGCTTGGCCCGTCCCTCACCCCTCCACTTT. Drawing the rest from reference TRBV5-5 and TRBJ1-6, the complete variable domain is DAGVTQSPTHLIKTRGQQVTLRCSPISGHKSVSWYQQVLGQGPQFIFQYYEKEERGRGNFPDRFSARQFPNYSSELNVNALLLGDSALYLCASSLARPSPLHFGNGTRLTVT.

This clone was counted between two and nine times. The J gene is TRBJ1-1, the V gene TRBV18; D is ambiguous. The CDR3 runs 14 residues. Between the trimmed V and J ends, which lost 6 bases and 0 bases, there was a span of 11 bases. Germline CDR1 is KGHSH and CDR2 is LQKENI. The CDR3 loop reads CASSPGAMNTEAFF. The CDR3 DNA follows: TGTGCCAGCTCGCCGGGTGCTATGAACACTGAAGCTTTCTTT.

V gene TRBV12-3 or TRBV12-4 combines with J gene TRBJ1-1; the match to TRBD1 covers 11 bases. The CDR3 extends over 13 amino acids. V gave up 7 bases and J gave up 4 bases; unmatched junction bases: 2. The CDR3 nucleotides read TGTGCCAGCATAGGACAGGGGGCCACTGAAGCTTTCTTT. This sequence encodes CASIGQGATEAFF.

CDR3 region: CASSYSMAGGYGYTF. For the CDR3, the DNA is TGTGCCAGCAGTTACTCGATGGCAGGGGGATATGGCTACACCTTC. This chain links TRBV6-5 with TRBJ1-2; 7 bases match TRBD1. Losses at the gene ends were 0 bases for V and 5 bases for J; bases not matched to a gene: 6. The CDR3 extends over 15 amino acids. Per the germline V gene, CDR1 is MNHEY and CDR2 is SVGAGI.

This chain links TRBV3-1 (or the pseudogene TRBV3-2) with TRBJ1-6; D remains unclear. Germline V gives CDR1 LGHDT, CDR2 YNNKEL (reference sequence). Trimming stripped 1 base from V and 5 bases from J, with 6 bases between. This CDR3 region has 14 residues. CDR3 amino acids: CASSQVRNNSPLHF. The CDR3 bases are TGTGCCAGCAGCCAAGTGCGGAATAATTCACCCCTCCACTTT.